This TCR beta chain was identified in a study of OX40 agonist ivuxolimab in advanced cancers. The overall study: Three partial responders included one hepatocellular carcinoma patient and two cutaneous melanoma patients.

Clones were sequenced by immunoSEQ multiplex PCR, and TCRdb holds only the in-frame ones, with some missing. The data show approximately 120,000 clones, around 92% seen once. V was trimmed by 0 bases and J by 2 bases, leaving 8 bases between them. Germline lookup yields CDR1 SGHAT and CDR2 FQNNGV. The CDR3 consists of 14 residues. The clonotype originates from an adult with an advanced solid tumor such as melanoma, head and neck, liver or kidney cancer. The chain links TRBV11-2 to TRBJ2-7; D gene unclear. The sequences come from CD4+ or CD8+ T cells sorted from blood, collected in a trial of the OX40 agonist ivuxolimab. CDR3 coding DNA: TGTGCCAGCAGCTTAGATTATGGACCCTACGAGCAGTACTTC. It specifies CASSLDYGPYEQYF.